Following are 9 T cell receptor beta chains from one sample sequenced in a study of Graves' ophthalmopathy and Graves' hyperthyroidism (dated by TCRdb to about 2018). Reads for this sample came from an Illumina HiSeq 2000. For repertoire sequencing, the TCR beta CDR3 regions were amplified from RNA transcripts. HTBI primers and the Qiagen OneStep RT-PCR kit were used in a first-round RT-PCR, which was followed by a second-round multiplex PCR, size selection and purification. Using fastp at Q25 and MiXCR, TCRdb reprocessed the public reads and kept productive beta chains. One record per CDR3 amino acid sequence lists the most common genes and DNA. This sample holds approximately 700,000 distinct CDR3 sequences; roughly 40% were observed only once. Roughly 45% of the sample is in the top ten clones. The sequenced sample consisted of peripheral blood. The receptors stem from an adult man with Graves' ophthalmopathy.

In this sample, this clonotype turned up a few times. The chain recombines TRBV10-3 with TRBJ1-2, with D tentatively TRBD1 (6 bases). The germline gives CDR1 ENHRY, CDR2 SYGVKD. The CDR3 extends over 12 amino acids. Trimming removed 0 bases from V and 14 bases from J, with 13 bases in between. The CDR3 nucleotides are TGTGCCATCAGTGAGTCTCAGGGGATGTATACCTTC. As protein: CAISESQGMYTF.

With respect to this clonotype: The junction shows a germline mismatch at one end, possibly a read error. The chain carries TRBV20-1 and TRBJ1-5; D unclear. CDR1 DFQATT and CDR2 SNEGSKA come from the germline V gene (reference sequence). The CDR3 spans 13 residues. CDR3 protein: CSARGPPYQSQHF. The CDR3 DNA reads as TGCAGTGCTCGAGGGCCCCCGTATCAGTCCCAGCATTTT.

The chain has TRBV29-1 and TRBJ2-7, with 9 nucleotides matching TRBD1. Germline loops: CDR1 SQVTM, CDR2 ANQGSEA. With V trimmed by 8 bases and J by 4 bases, 9 bases remained unmatched. This CDR3 spans 13 amino acids. The CDR3 coding sequence is TGCAGCCCCGGGACAGGGTGGGAATACGAGCAGTACTTC. It encodes CSPGTGWEYEQYF.

This clonotype was observed at least ten times. The genes are TRBV29-1 and TRBJ1-3; D perhaps matches TRBD1 (6 bases). The CDR3 covers 13 residues. V lost 6 bases, J lost 1 base, and 10 bases lay in between. CDR1 and CDR2 from the germline V gene are SQVTM and ANQGSEA. CDR3 region: CSVQDSSGNTIYF. In DNA, the CDR3 is TGCAGCGTCCAGGACAGTTCTGGAAACACCATATATTTT. The whole variable domain, filled in from reference TRBV29-1 and TRBJ1-3, reads SAVISQKPSRDICQRGTSLTIQCQVDSQVTMMFWYRQQPGQSLTLIATANQGSEATYESGFVIDKFPISRPNLTFSTLTVSNMSPEDSSIYLCSVQDSSGNTIYFGEGSWLTVV.

This clonotype was recorded at least ten times. The chain employs TRBV14 and TRBJ1-2, with 8 bases that match TRBD1. Germline assignment: CDR1 SGHDN and CDR2 FVKESK. Unmatched junction bases numbered 0, after V lost 3 bases and J lost 3 bases. This CDR3 comprises 13 residues. CDR3 nucleotide sequence: TGTGCCAGCAGCCAGGACAGGGACTATGGCTACACCTTC. Translation: CASSQDRDYGYTF.

There are many counts of this clonotype. V usage is TRBV20-1 and J usage is TRBJ1-1, with D possibly TRBD1 on 6 matching bases. The length of the CDR3 is 13 residues. Deletions cut 1 base from V and 4 bases from J, with 10 bases between. CDR1 is DFQATT and CDR2 is SNEGSKA in the germline V gene (reference sequence). CDR3 nucleotides: TGCAGTGCTAGAGTCAGGGGCGGCACTGAAGCTTTCTTT. Protein sequence: CSARVRGGTEAFF.

The sample holds a few counts of this clonotype. A junction boundary mismatches the germline segment, possibly from a read error. The V and J genes are TRBV11-1 and TRBJ1-6, with a weak D call TRBD1 (6 bases). The CDR3 is 17 residues long. From germline, CDR1 is SGHAT and CDR2 FQDESV (reference sequence). CDR3 in amino acids: CASSQDIPGANNSPLHF. For the CDR3, the DNA is TGCGCCAGCAGCCAAGACATACCAGGGGCCAATAATTCACCCCTCCACTTT. Full variable domain (remainder filled in from reference TRBV11-1 and TRBJ1-6): EAEVAQSPRYKITEKSQAVAFWCDPISGHATLYWYRQILGQGPELLVQFQDESVVDDSQLPKDRFSAERLKGVDSTLKIQPAELGDSAMYLCASSQDIPGANNSPLHFGNGTRLTVT.

This clonotype was found many times. The V gene is TRBV20-1, the J gene TRBJ1-5, with TRBD1 matching over 10 bases. This CDR3 contains 13 residues. Germline CDR1 is DFQATT and CDR2 is SNEGSKA (reference sequence). V lost 5 bases, J lost 6 bases, and 4 bases stayed unmatched. In nucleotides, the CDR3 is TGCAGTGCTGTCGACAGGGGGCCTCAGCCCCAGCATTTT. Protein product: CSAVDRGPQPQHF.

This clonotype was seen a few times. The gene calls are TRBV19 and TRBJ1-1; possible D gene TRBD1, 5 bases. Between the trimmed V and J ends, which lost 3 bases and 4 bases, there was a span of 18 bases. The CDR3 is 16 amino acids. Germline CDR1 reads LNHDA; CDR2 reads SQIVND (reference sequence). The CDR3 nucleotides are TGTGCCAGTAGTATCTATTCAGGGAGTCGGGGCACTGAAGCTTTCTTT. Encoded protein: CASSIYSGSRGTEAFF.